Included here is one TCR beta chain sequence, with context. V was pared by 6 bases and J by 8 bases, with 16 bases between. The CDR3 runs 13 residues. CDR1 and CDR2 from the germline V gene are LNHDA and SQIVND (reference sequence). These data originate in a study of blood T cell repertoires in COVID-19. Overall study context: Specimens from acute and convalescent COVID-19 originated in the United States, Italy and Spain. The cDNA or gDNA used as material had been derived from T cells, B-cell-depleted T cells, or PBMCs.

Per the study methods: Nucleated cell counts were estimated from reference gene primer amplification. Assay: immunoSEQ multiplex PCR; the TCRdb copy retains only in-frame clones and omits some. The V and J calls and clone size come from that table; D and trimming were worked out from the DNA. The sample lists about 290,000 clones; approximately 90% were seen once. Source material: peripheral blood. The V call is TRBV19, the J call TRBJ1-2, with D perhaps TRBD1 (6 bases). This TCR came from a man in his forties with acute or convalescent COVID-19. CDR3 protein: CASSQNRETGYTF. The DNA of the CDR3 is TGTGCCAGTAGCCAAAACAGGGAGACGGGCTACACCTTC.